The 7 T cell receptor beta chains below all came from one sample that was sequenced in a study of OX40 agonist ivuxolimab in advanced cancers. The protocol was immunoSEQ multiplex PCR, while the TCRdb copy is restricted to in-frame clones and leaves out a portion. The table records just over 50,000 clones, 80% to 85% of them present only once. Sequences were derived from CD4+ or CD8+ T cells sorted from blood, sampled in a trial of the OX40 agonist ivuxolimab. The receptor set was obtained from an adult with an advanced solid tumor such as melanoma, head and neck, liver or kidney cancer.

The chain couples TRBV7-2 to TRBJ2-3; TRBD2 matches at 10 bases. This CDR3 spans 15 amino acids. Germline V CDR1 and CDR2: SGHTA, FQGNSA. Trimming removed 3 bases from V and 1 base from J; junction bases left unmatched: 1. Written as DNA, the CDR3 is TGTGCCAGCAGCTTCAGCGGGGGGGGCACAGATACGCAGTATTTT. Encoded protein: CASSFSGGGTDTQYF.

The gene calls are TRBV18 and TRBJ1-3, with unresolved D. The germline V gene has CDR1 KGHSH and CDR2 LQKENI. The CDR3 length is 11 residues. The germline V and J ends were trimmed by 6 bases and 4 bases, with 4 bases remaining between them. CDR3 sequence reads: CASSRGNTIYF. CDR3 coding DNA: TGTGCCAGCTCGCGGGGAAACACCATATATTTT.

The J gene is TRBJ1-1, the V gene TRBV27; D is ambiguous. Germline V gene lookup returns CDR1 MNHEY and CDR2 SMNVEV (reference sequence). The CDR3 has 14 residues. Trimming took off 6 bases at V and 2 bases at J, with 13 bases between the two ends. The DNA of the CDR3 is TGTGCCAGCAGGCGCCGGCCGGGTAACACTGAAGCTTTCTTT. Its protein product is CASRRRPGNTEAFF.

The chain combines TRBV19 with TRBJ1-1, with a possible D match to TRBD1 (6 bases). V lost 7 bases and J 0 bases, leaving 15 bases between the germline ends. CDR1 is LNHDA and CDR2 is SQIVND in the germline V gene (reference sequence). The CDR3 runs 15 residues. The CDR3 coding sequence is TGTGCCAGTAATACAGGGATGCGGGTGAACACTGAAGCTTTCTTT. Protein: CASNTGMRVNTEAFF.

The genes are TRBV4-1 and TRBJ2-7, with a tentative D call TRBD2 (6 bases). The CDR3 sequence is 20 residues long. From germline, CDR1 is MGHRA and CDR2 YSYEKL. Trimming removed 0 bases from V and 4 bases from J, with 28 bases in between. This chain's CDR3 is CASSQDSPPAWGEARYEQYF. CDR3 DNA: TGCGCCAGCAGCCAAGATAGCCCCCCCGCCTGGGGGGAGGCCCGATACGAGCAGTACTTC.

This chain connects TRBV7-2 to TRBJ2-3; the match to TRBD2 covers 9 bases. The V and J ends lost 2 bases and 2 bases, in that order; junction bases with no gene match: 11. In germline, CDR1 is SGHTA, CDR2 FQGNSA. This CDR3 spans 18 amino acids. This CDR3 reads CASSLLGGLAGYTDTQYF. Written as DNA, the CDR3 is TGTGCCAGCAGCTTACTTGGCGGGCTAGCGGGGTACACAGATACGCAGTATTTT.

The gene calls are TRBV11-2 and TRBJ1-6, with a possible D match to TRBD1 (5 bases). V dropped 5 bases and J dropped 0 bases, with 14 bases sitting between them. Germline V gives CDR1 SGHAT, CDR2 FQNNGV. The CDR3 is 17 amino acids. The CDR3, as DNA: TGTGCCAGCAGCCCCACACGACAGAGCTCCTATAATTCACCCCTCCACTTT. This encodes CASSPTRQSSYNSPLHF.